This T cell receptor beta chain was found in a study of OX40 agonist ivuxolimab in advanced cancers. At the level of the whole study: Ivuxolimab was a fully human IgG2 agonistic monoclonal antibody targeting the costimulatory receptor OX40 (CD134). Intravenous ivuxolimab was administered to patients every 2 weeks at six dose levels: 0.01, 0.1, 0.3, 1.5, 3 and 10 mg/kg. Among the approximately 50 dose-escalation patients, 19 had hepatocellular carcinoma, approximately 15 melanoma, 9 renal cell carcinoma and 9 head and neck cancer. In the dose-escalation cohort, around four fifths of patients were male, and the mean age was approximately 60 years, with a range of roughly 20 to 85. Patients were allowed to have had prior anti-PD-1, anti-PD-L1 or anti-CTLA-4 therapy, and approximately 43% of the dose-escalation patients had previously received checkpoint inhibitors. Partial responses occurred in three dose-escalation patients, of whom one had hepatocellular carcinoma and two had cutaneous melanoma. Peripheral TCRbeta sequencing was intended to test whether TCR sequence diversity was altered and clonal T-cell expansion was caused by ivuxolimab. The paper reports the monotherapy dose-escalation portion (N of about 54 patients) of the phase I ivuxolimab trial. The investigation overall reported the following: At doses of 0.1 to 3.0 mg/kg, clonal expansion of both CD4+ and CD8+ T cells in blood was seen between baseline and week 6. Antigen specificity was not determined for the clonally expanded peripheral T cells. Low levels of normalized T-cell clonal expansion were also seen in some nonresponding patients. After ivuxolimab, CD8+ T cells had more expanded clones than CD4+ T cells on average. In the 0.1-3.0 mg/kg groups, partial responders were among the patients with the lowest normalized peripheral clonal expansion, particularly in CD8+ T cells.

The trial excluded patients who had a history of autoimmune disease or who were on systemic immunosuppression. In every dose cohort, peripheral blood was drawn for TCR sequencing at baseline, cycle 4 day 1, and cycle 7 day 1. Samples were obtained from an open-label, multicenter, first-in-human phase I dose-escalation trial of ivuxolimab. The trial enrolled adults with locally advanced or metastatic head and neck squamous cell, hepatocellular, melanoma or renal cell carcinoma. Before TCR sequencing, CD4+ and CD8+ T cells were separately sorted from peripheral blood. Points on this clone: The target of this receptor is not known. Base qualities are missing; no much larger clone stands one base away.

For sequencing of the TCRbeta CDR3 region, genomic DNA was extracted from the sorted cells. TCRbeta CDR3 regions were sequenced using the immunoSEQ Assay. Sourced from immuneACCESS, this table was stored by TCRdb with only in-frame sequences that have V and J called. A share of the clones is absent; for the studies checked, an unresolved V gene accounts for under half, and the remainder has no known explanation. This sample has about 77,000 clones in its table, and over 75% of those were observed once. The top ten constitute roughly 0.62% of the sample. CDR1 and CDR2, looked up from the germline V gene, are SGHTS and YDEGEE. The CDR3 runs 13 amino acids, cysteine and phenylalanine included. Only the CDR3 portion is preserved as DNA: 39 bases, with reading frame beginning at the first base. V is pared back by 0 bases and J by 0 bases, with 1 base lying between the germline termini.

The specimen was CD4+ or CD8+ T cells sorted from blood, collected in a trial of the OX40 agonist ivuxolimab. The chain is encoded by TRBV5-8 joined to TRBJ2-4, with the D gene not clear enough to name. The receptor was isolated from an adult with an advanced solid tumor such as melanoma, head and neck, liver or kidney cancer. The DNA sequence is given as TGTGCCAGCAGCTTGGTAGCCAAAAACATTCAGTACTTC. This codes for CASSLVAKNIQYF.